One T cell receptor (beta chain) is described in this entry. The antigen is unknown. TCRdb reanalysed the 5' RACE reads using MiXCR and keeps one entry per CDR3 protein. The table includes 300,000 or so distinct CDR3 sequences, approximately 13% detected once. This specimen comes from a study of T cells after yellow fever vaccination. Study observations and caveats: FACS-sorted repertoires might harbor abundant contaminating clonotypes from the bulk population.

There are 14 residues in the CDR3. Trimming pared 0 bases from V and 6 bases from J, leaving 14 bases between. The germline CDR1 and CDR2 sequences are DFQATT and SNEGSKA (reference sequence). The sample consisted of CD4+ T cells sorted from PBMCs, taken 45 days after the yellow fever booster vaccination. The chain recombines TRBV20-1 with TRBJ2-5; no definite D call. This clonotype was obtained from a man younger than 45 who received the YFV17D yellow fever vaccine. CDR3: CSARDRMELKTQYF. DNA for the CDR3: TGCAGTGCTAGAGATCGGATGGAGTTGAAGACCCAGTACTTC.